These 21 T cell receptor beta chains came from one sample sequenced in a study of cytomegalovirus exposure and HLA in healthy donors. 60 Vbeta and 13 Jbeta primers were used in PCR. Data came from immunoSEQ multiplex PCR; TCRdb stores just in-frame clones and leaves some out. The sample contains 150,000 to 200,000 clones, approximately 80% of which appear only once. The sequenced sample consisted of PBMCs. All receptors come from a woman in her 30s in good health and CMV-seropositive.

The chain couples TRBV9 to TRBJ1-2; D gene unclear. The CDR3 is 16 amino acids. V was trimmed by 0 bases and J by 4 bases, leaving 16 bases between them. Germline V gene lookup returns CDR1 SGDLS and CDR2 YYNGEE. CDR3 nucleotides: TGTGCCAGCAGCGTAGGCCCAGCTGGCGGAGCCTATGGCTACACCTTC. As protein: CASSVGPAGGAYGYTF.

The gene calls are TRBV19 and TRBJ1-5; TRBD1 aligns across 7 bases. This CDR3 contains 16 residues. V shed 3 bases and J 0 bases; nucleotides not matched to a gene: 5. In germline, CDR1 is LNHDA, CDR2 SQIVND (reference sequence). The CDR3 here is CASSIDRAPSNQPQHF. The DNA of the CDR3 is TGTGCCAGTAGTATTGACAGGGCCCCTAGCAATCAGCCCCAGCATTTT.

This clone was recorded once. J is TRBJ2-2 and V is TRBV30; 9 bases align to TRBD1. Germline V CDR1 and CDR2: GTSNPN, SVGIG (reference sequence). The CDR3 totals 15 residues. After removal of 3 bases from V and 4 bases from J, the junction contained 6 bases not matched to a gene. CDR3 loop: CAWRGGTGPTGELFF. For the CDR3, the DNA is TGTGCCTGGAGAGGCGGGACAGGGCCCACCGGGGAGCTGTTTTTT.

V gene TRBV28 combines with J gene TRBJ1-3; D gene ambiguous. Germline V CDR1 and CDR2: MDHEN, SYDVKM. The V end lost 6 bases, the J end lost 0 bases, and 15 bases lay between the germline ends. CDR3 length: 16 amino acids. The CDR3 loop is CASSLPRLSSGNTIYF. The CDR3 DNA reads TGTGCCAGCAGCCTCCCCCGACTAAGCTCTGGAAACACCATATATTTT.

Only a few counts were recorded for this clone. The chain is built from TRBV6-5 and TRBJ1-4; D remains unclear. Looked up from germline, CDR1 is MNHEY and CDR2 is SVGAGI. The CDR3 extends over 14 amino acids. Trimming cost V 5 bases and J 5 bases, with 12 bases left between them. In nucleotides, the CDR3 is TGTGCCAGCAGTCCCGGACGGGAAAATGAAAAACTGTTTTTT. Protein: CASSPGRENEKLFF.

V gene TRBV5-1 combines with J gene TRBJ1-1; 7 nucleotides line up with TRBD1. This CDR3 region has 15 residues. Per the germline V gene, CDR1 is SGHRS and CDR2 is YFSETQ. The V segment lost 1 base and the J segment 1 base; nucleotides outside the gene matches: 4. CDR3 amino acids: CASSLTGTENTEAFF. CDR3 coding DNA: TGCGCCAGCAGCTTGACCGGGACAGAGAACACTGAAGCTTTCTTT. The variable domain in full, completed from reference TRBV5-1 and TRBJ1-1, reads KAGVTQTPRYLIKTRGQQVTLSCSPISGHRSVSWYQQTPGQGLQFLFEYFSETQRNKGNFPGRFSGRQFSNSRSEMNVSTLELGDSALYLCASSLTGTENTEAFFGQGTRLTVV.

V is TRBV28 and J is TRBJ2-7; tentatively, D is TRBD1 (5 bases). Trimming removed 7 bases at V and 5 bases at J, with 18 bases between. Germline values: CDR1 MDHEN, CDR2 SYDVKM. This CDR3 region has 14 residues. The CDR3 region has the DNA TGTGCCAGCAAGTTAAGGACAACCGACCACGAGCAGTACTTC. Translated: CASKLRTTDHEQYF.

This clone occurred a few times. CDR3 loop: CASSPWTGPAFDTEAFF. The CDR3 region has the DNA TGCGCCAGCAGCCCGTGGACAGGTCCCGCTTTTGACACTGAAGCTTTCTTT. J is TRBJ1-1 and V is TRBV4-3; 7 positions agree with TRBD1. The CDR3 loop spans 17 amino acids. J lost 3 bases, V lost 4 bases, and 14 bases had no gene match. Germline-derived CDR1 and CDR2 are LGHNA and YSLEER.

The genes are TRBV25-1 and TRBJ2-1; 8 bases agree with TRBD1. The CDR3 has 17 residues. Losses at the gene ends were 1 base for V and 4 bases for J; bases not matched to a gene: 9. Germline V lookup: CDR1 MGHDK, CDR2 SYGVNS. The CDR3 sequence is CASSELAGTGLYNEQFF. For the CDR3, the DNA is TGTGCCAGCAGTGAATTAGCCGGGACAGGATTATACAATGAGCAGTTCTTC.

This clone has a handful of counts. The chain carries TRBV28 and TRBJ1-3; a weak D match, TRBD1 (5 bases). Germline V gene lookup returns CDR1 MDHEN and CDR2 SYDVKM. The V and J ends lost 5 bases and 0 bases respectively, with 11 bases between them. CDR3 length equals 15 residues. The CDR3 protein is CASSLTDTSGNTIYF. As DNA, the CDR3 is TGTGCCAGCAGTCTGACAGACACCTCTGGAAACACCATATATTTT.

This sequence joins TRBV27 and TRBJ2-7; 8 bases match TRBD2. The CDR3 runs 15 residues. With V trimmed by 3 bases and J by 3 bases, 7 bases remained unmatched. The germline CDR1 and CDR2 sequences are MNHEY and SMNVEV (reference sequence). The CDR3 nucleotides are TGTGCCAGCAGTTTGCGAGGGACTAGTATCTACGAGCAGTACTTC. Its protein is CASSLRGTSIYEQYF.

This clone was observed a single time. The CDR3 sequence is CASSPTGGIGNQPQHF. In DNA form, the CDR3 reads TGTGCCAGCAGCCCGACAGGGGGCATTGGCAATCAGCCCCAGCATTTT. The chain links TRBV2 to TRBJ1-5; 10 bases map to TRBD1. Losses at the gene ends were 6 bases for V and 2 bases for J; bases not matched to a gene: 7. The CDR3 spans 16 residues. From germline, CDR1 is SNHLY and CDR2 FYNNEI.

J is TRBJ1-3 and V is TRBV30, with D possibly matching TRBD1 (6 bases). The V end was cut by 6 bases, the J end by 1 base, with 10 bases between. CDR3 length: 13 residues. Germline values: CDR1 GTSNPN, CDR2 SVGIG (reference sequence). The CDR3 region has the DNA TGTGCCTGCACAGGGCTTTCTGGAAACACCATATATTTT. Residues: CACTGLSGNTIYF.

The V call is TRBV19, the J call TRBJ2-5; D not certain. CDR1 is LNHDA and CDR2 is SQIVND in the germline V gene (reference sequence). The V gene lost 6 bases and the J gene lost 4 bases, with 9 bases spanning the gap. The CDR3 totals 12 residues. The CDR3 loop is CASSTGRETQYF. The CDR3 nucleotides read TGTGCCAGTAGCACTGGGCGAGAGACCCAGTACTTC.

This chain uses TRBV29-1 with TRBJ1-2, with D unclear. Germline V gene lookup returns CDR1 SQVTM and CDR2 ANQGSEA. CDR3 length: 13 residues. The V and J ends lost 0 bases and 8 bases respectively, with 13 bases between them. The CDR3: CSVEDGWFRGYTF. In DNA form, the CDR3 reads TGCAGCGTTGAAGACGGCTGGTTCAGGGGCTACACCTTC.

The chain joins TRBV11-3 to TRBJ2-2; TRBD1 is a possible D gene (5 bases). Germline CDR1 and CDR2: SGHNT and YENEEA. Trimming removed 5 bases from V and 10 bases from J, with 26 bases in between. This CDR3 is built from 17 residues. CDR3 amino acids: CASSPNSQTAAPEELFF. In DNA, the CDR3 is TGTGCCAGCAGCCCCAATTCTCAGACAGCCGCCCCGGAGGAGCTGTTTTTT.

The DNA of the CDR3 is TGCGCCAGCAGCCGAGGACTAGCGGCTCAAGAGACCCAGTACTTC. Its translation is CASSRGLAAQETQYF. The genes are TRBV4-3 and TRBJ2-5, with TRBD2 matching 10 bases. V shed 4 bases and J 2 bases; nucleotides not matched to a gene: 4. Germline V gene data show CDR1 as LGHNA and CDR2 as YSLEER. The CDR3 extends over 15 amino acids.

The V and J genes are TRBV6-5 and TRBJ2-5, with D perhaps matching TRBD2 (6 bases). The DNA end is a closer match to TRBJ2-7, so the J assignment may be wrong. Germline V gene sequence: CDR1 MNHEY, CDR2 SVGAGI. CDR3 size: 15 residues. The CDR3: CASSLTGEAGYEQYF. As DNA, the CDR3 is TGTGCCAGCAGTCTAACGGGGGAGGCAGGGTACGAGCAGTACTTC.

This rearrangement joins TRBV7-2 to TRBJ2-1, with 8 bases matching TRBD1. The CDR3 totals 14 residues. Germline V lookup: CDR1 SGHTA, CDR2 FQGNSA. J lost 9 bases, V lost 3 bases, and 7 bases had no gene match. Here the CDR3 DNA reads TGTGCCAGCAGCTTGGACAGGGAAGGGGGTGAGCAGTTCTTC. Protein product: CASSLDREGGEQFF.

The chain employs TRBV7-9 and TRBJ2-6; D remains ambiguous. CDR3 length: 15 residues. Trimming took 3 bases from V and 0 from J, leaving 6 bases between them. CDR1 is SEHNR, CDR2 FQNEAQ, per germline (reference sequence). In DNA, the CDR3 is TGTGCCAGCAGCTTCACAAACTCTGGGGCCAACGTCCTGACTTTC. Protein: CASSFTNSGANVLTF. Full variable domain (missing parts from reference TRBV7-9 and TRBJ2-6): DTGVSQNPRHKITKRGQNVTFRCDPISEHNRLYWYRQTLGQGPEFLTYFQNEAQLEKSRLLSDRFSAERPKGSFSTLEIQRTEQGDSAMYLCASSFTNSGANVLTFGAGSRLTVL.

The chain joins TRBV7-6 to TRBJ2-3, with D maybe TRBD1 (5 bases). The CDR3 is 17 residues long. The germline V gene encodes CDR1 SGHVS and CDR2 FNYEAQ. Trimming stripped 4 bases from V and 5 bases from J, with 22 bases between. The CDR3, as DNA: TGTGCCAGCAGCTCCCTTACCCGGGCAGGGTTTAGAGATACGCAGTATTTT. Its protein is CASSSLTRAGFRDTQYF.